This T cell receptor beta chain came from a study of T cells in Graves' hyperthyroidism and ophthalmopathy. Findings and caveats of the study: Ophthalmopathy was told apart from stable hyperthyroidism by a 13 V-J model.

In patients aged 18 to 65, hyperthyroidism was newly diagnosed, with duration under 2 months. Uncontrolled infection, other autoimmune disease, pregnancy or lactation barred patients from enrollment. Diagnoses were made from clinical symptoms, serum measures (thyroxine and TRAb), thyroid ultrasound and orbital computed tomography. Researchers amplified the TCR beta CDR3 regions from RNA transcripts. A first-round RT-PCR of the TCR CDR3 used the HTBI primer set. TCRdb reanalysed the multiplex PCR reads using MiXCR and keeps one entry per CDR3 protein. The sample carries fewer than 450,000 distinct CDR3 sequences, approximately 18% recorded once. In the case of this clonotype: Antigen unknown.

This sequence was found in a woman in her 30s with Graves' hyperthyroidism that later progressed to Graves' ophthalmopathy. Sequencing was carried out using blood.

The CDR3 DNA reads TGCGCCAGCAGCCCCGGGACAGGGTATCGATACGGTATCACCGGGGAGCTGTTTTTT. This codes for CASSPGTGYRYGITGELFF. This chain connects TRBV5-1 to TRBJ2-2; 9 bases map to TRBD1. Germline V gene data show CDR1 as SGHRS and CDR2 as YFSETQ. This CDR3 region has 19 residues. Unmatched junction bases numbered 17, after V lost 4 bases and J lost 4 bases.